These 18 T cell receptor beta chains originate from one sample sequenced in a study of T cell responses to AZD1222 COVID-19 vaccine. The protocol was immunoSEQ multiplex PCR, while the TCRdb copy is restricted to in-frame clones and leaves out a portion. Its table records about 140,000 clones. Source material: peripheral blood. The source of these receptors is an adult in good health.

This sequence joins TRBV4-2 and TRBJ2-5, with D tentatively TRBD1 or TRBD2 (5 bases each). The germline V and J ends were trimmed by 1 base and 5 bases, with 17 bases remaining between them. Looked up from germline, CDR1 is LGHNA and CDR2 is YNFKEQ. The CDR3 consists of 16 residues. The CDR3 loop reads CASSQGSRGAAETQYF. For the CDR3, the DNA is TGTGCCAGCAGCCAAGGCTCCAGAGGGGCCGCGGAGACCCAGTACTTC.

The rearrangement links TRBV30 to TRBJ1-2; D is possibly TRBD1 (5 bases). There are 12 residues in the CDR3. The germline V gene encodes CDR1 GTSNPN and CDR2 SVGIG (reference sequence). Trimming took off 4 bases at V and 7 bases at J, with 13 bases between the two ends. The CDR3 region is CAWTTAVRGYTF. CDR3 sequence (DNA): TGTGCCTGGACGACAGCGGTTCGTGGCTACACCTTC.

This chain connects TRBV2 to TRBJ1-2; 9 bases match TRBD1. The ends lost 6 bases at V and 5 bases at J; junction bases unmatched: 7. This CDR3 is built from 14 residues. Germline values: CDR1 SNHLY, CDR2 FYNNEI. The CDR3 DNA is TGTGCCAGCAGGGGCGGGGGGACAGGGTATGGCTACACCTTC. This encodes CASRGGGTGYGYTF.

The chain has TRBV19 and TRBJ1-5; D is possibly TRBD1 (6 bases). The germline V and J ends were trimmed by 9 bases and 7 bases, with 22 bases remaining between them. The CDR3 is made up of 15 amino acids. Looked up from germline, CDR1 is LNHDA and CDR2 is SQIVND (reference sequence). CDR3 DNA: TGTGCCAGCACGTCTGAGGGGGTTGAGTACCAGCCCCAGCATTTT. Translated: CASTSEGVEYQPQHF.

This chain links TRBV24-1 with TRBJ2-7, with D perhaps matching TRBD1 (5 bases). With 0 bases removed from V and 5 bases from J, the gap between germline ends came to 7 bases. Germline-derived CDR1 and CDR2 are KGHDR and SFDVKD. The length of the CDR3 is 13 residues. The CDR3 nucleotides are TGTGCCACCAGTGATTTGAGGGGCCACGAGCAGTACTTC. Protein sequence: CATSDLRGHEQYF.

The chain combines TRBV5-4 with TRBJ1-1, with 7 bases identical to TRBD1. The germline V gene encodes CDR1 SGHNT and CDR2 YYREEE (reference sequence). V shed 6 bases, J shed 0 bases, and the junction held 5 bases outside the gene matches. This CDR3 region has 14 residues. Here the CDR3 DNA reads TGTGCCAGCACCCTAGGGGGCATGAACACTGAAGCTTTCTTT. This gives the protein CASTLGGMNTEAFF.

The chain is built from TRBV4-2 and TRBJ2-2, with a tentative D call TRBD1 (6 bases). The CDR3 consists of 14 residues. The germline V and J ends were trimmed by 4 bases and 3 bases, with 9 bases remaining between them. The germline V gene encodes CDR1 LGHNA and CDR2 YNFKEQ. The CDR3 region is CASSLNRDTGELFF. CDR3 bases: TGTGCCAGCAGCCTTAACAGGGACACCGGGGAGCTGTTTTTT.

The CDR3 here is CASSFPGALYGYTF. In DNA form, the CDR3 reads TGTGCCAGCAGCTTCCCCGGGGCCTTATATGGCTACACCTTC. The V and J genes are TRBV5-4 and TRBJ1-2; D is possibly TRBD1 (5 bases). Trimming stripped 2 bases from V and 5 bases from J, with 13 bases between. This CDR3 is built from 14 residues. Per germline, CDR1 SGHNT and CDR2 YYREEE (reference sequence).

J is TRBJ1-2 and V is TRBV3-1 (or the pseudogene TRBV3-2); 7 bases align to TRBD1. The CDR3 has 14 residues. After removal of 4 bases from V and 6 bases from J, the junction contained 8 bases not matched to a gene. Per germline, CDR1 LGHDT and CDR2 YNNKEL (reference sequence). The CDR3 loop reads CASSPYTGADGYTF. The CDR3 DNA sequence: TGTGCCAGCAGCCCCTATACAGGGGCCGATGGCTACACCTTC.

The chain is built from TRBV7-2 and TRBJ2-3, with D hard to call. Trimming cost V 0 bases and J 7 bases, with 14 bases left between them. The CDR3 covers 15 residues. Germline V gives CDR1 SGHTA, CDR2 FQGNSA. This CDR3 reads CASSLALGKPYTQYF. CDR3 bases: TGTGCCAGCAGCTTAGCGTTGGGCAAACCTTATACGCAGTATTTT.

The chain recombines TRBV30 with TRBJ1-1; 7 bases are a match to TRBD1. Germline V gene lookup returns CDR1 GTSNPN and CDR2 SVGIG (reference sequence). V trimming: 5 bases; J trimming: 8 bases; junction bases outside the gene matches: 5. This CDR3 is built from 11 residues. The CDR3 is CAWSQTGEAFF. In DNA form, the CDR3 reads TGTGCCTGGTCCCAGACAGGGGAAGCTTTCTTT.

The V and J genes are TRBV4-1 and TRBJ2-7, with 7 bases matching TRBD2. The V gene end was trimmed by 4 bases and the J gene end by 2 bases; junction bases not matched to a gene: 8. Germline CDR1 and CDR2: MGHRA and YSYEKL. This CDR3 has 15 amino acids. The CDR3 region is CASSPEGGAAYEQYF. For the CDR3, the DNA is TGCGCCAGCAGCCCGGAGGGAGGGGCGGCCTACGAGCAGTACTTC.

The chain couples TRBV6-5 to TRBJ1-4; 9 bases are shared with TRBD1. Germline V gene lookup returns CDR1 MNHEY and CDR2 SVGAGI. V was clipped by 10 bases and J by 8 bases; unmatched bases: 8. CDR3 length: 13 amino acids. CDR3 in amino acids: CATRTGAGEKLFF. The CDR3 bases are TGTGCCACCCGGACAGGGGCGGGAGAAAAACTGTTTTTT.

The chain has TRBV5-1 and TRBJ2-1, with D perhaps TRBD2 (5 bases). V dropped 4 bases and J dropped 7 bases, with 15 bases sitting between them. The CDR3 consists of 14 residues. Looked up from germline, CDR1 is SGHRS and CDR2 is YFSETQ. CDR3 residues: CASSARSPGNEQFF. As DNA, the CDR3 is TGCGCCAGCAGCGCCCGGTCCCCGGGGAATGAGCAGTTCTTC.

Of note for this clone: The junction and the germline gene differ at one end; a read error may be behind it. As DNA, the CDR3 is TGTGTCAGCTCACCAAGCTCGAGCTCTGGAAACACCATATATTTT. Translated, it gives CVSSPSSSSGNTIYF. The chain links TRBV18 to TRBJ1-3, with unresolved D. CDR1 is KGHSH, CDR2 LQKENI, per germline. The CDR3 is made up of 15 amino acids.

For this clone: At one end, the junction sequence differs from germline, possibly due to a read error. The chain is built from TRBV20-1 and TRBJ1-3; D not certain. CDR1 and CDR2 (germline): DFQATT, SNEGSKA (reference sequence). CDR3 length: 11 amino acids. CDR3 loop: CSAGIKRSVHF. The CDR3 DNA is TGCAGTGCTGGGATAAAGCGGTCCGTGCATTTT.

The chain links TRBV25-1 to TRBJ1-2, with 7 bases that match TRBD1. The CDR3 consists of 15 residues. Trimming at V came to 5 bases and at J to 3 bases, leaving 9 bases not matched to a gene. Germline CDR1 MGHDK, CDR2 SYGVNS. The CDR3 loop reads CASSKDRTNDYGYTF. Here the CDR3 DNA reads TGTGCCAGCAGTAAGGACAGGACGAACGACTATGGCTACACCTTC.

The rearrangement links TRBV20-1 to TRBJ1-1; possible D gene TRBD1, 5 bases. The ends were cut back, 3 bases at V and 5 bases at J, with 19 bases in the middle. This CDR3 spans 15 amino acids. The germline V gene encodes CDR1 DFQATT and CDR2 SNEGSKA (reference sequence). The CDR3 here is CSASRGVGGGTEAFF. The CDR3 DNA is TGCAGTGCTAGTCGGGGGGTGGGAGGTGGAACTGAAGCTTTCTTT.